This T cell receptor beta chain was sequenced during a study of blood T cell repertoires in COVID-19. Study summary: Sources were T cells, B-cell-depleted T cells, or PBMCs; the material itself was cDNA or gDNA.

Generated by immunoSEQ multiplex PCR, the TCRdb table keeps only in-frame clones and is missing some. The data show approximately 200,000 clones, about nine tenths seen once. Those enrolled, adults aged about 18 to 89 years, came from some 23 US areas. Cohort placement rested on clinical history that participants reported themselves. Germline CDR1 ENHRY, CDR2 SYGVKD. The CDR3 covers 18 residues. V shed 2 bases and J 3 bases; nucleotides not matched to a gene: 9. The chain couples TRBV10-3 to TRBJ2-1, with 11 bases matching TRBD2. Sample: PBMCs or T cells enriched from blood (not recorded which). The sequence came from a man younger than 45 who had recovered from COVID-19. For the CDR3, the DNA is TGTGCCATCAGTGAGGAAGGTAGCGGGGGGGCGCGCTACAATGAGCAGTTCTTC. Translating gives CAISEEGSGGARYNEQFF.